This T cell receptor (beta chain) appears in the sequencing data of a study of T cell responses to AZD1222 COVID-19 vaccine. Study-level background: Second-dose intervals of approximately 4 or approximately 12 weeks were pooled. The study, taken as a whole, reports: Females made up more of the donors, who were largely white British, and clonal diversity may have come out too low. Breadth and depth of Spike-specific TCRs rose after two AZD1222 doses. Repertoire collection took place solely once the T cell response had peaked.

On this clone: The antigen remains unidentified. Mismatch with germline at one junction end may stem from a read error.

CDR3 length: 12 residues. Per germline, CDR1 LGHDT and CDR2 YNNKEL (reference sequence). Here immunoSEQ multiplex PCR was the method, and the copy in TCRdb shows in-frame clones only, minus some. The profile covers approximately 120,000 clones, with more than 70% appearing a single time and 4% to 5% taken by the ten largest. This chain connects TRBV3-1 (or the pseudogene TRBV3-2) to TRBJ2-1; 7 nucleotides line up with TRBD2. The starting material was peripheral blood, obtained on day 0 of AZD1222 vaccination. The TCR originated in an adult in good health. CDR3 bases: TGTGCCAGCAGCCAAGGGACTAGGCTGGCACTCTTC. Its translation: CASSQGTRLALF.